The 15 T cell receptor beta chains presented below share a single source sample, sequenced in a study of beta chain features in type 1 diabetes. Of the isolated RNA, all was reverse transcribed, and so the sequenced material was expressed TCRB transcripts. Some clones are missing from TCRdb's copy, which holds only in-frame ones; the method was immunoSEQ multiplex PCR. In the table there are almost 350,000 clones, 7% to 9% of which are singletons. Sequenced sample: central memory CD4+ T cells from blood. These receptors were taken from a woman under 30 in good health.

This clone occurred a few times. This CDR3 is CASSQGTGAHYGYTF. The CDR3 nucleotides read TGTGCCAGCAGCCAAGGGACAGGGGCTCACTATGGCTACACCTTC. The chain is built from TRBV5-6 and TRBJ1-2; the match to TRBD1 covers 10 bases. The germline V gene encodes CDR1 SGHDT and CDR2 YYEEEE. The CDR3 covers 15 residues. V shed 4 bases, J shed 3 bases, and the junction held 6 bases outside the gene matches.

The sample holds a few counts of this clone. This chain connects TRBV19 to TRBJ1-1; TRBD1 matches at 7 bases. V shed 4 bases, J shed 4 bases, and the junction held 3 bases outside the gene matches. CDR3 length equals 13 residues. In germline, CDR1 is LNHDA, CDR2 SQIVND (reference sequence). The CDR3 DNA sequence: TGTGCCAGTAGTACGACAGGGACCACTGAAGCTTTCTTT. Translated, it gives CASSTTGTTEAFF. Using reference TRBV19 and TRBJ1-1 for the parts outside the CDR3, the full variable domain is DGGITQSPKYLFRKEGQNVTLSCEQNLNHDAMYWYRQDPGQGLRLIYYSQIVNDFQKGDIAEGYSVSREKKESFPLTVTSAQKNPTAFYLCASSTTGTTEAFFGQGTRLTVV.

The rearrangement uses TRBV27 and TRBJ1-1, with D unclear. The CDR3 length is 15 residues. CDR1 and CDR2 (germline): MNHEY, SMNVEV (reference sequence). Trimming took off 1 base at V and 6 bases at J, with 15 bases between the two ends. CDR3 sequence reads: CASSLLSAGNAEAFF. The CDR3, as DNA: TGTGCCAGCAGTTTATTAAGCGCTGGTAACGCTGAAGCTTTCTTT.

The chain joins TRBV27 to TRBJ1-3, with D perhaps TRBD1 (6 bases). CDR3 length: 14 amino acids. The germline V and J ends were trimmed by 4 bases and 9 bases, with 16 bases remaining between them. CDR1 and CDR2 (germline): MNHEY, SMNVEV (reference sequence). In nucleotides, the CDR3 is TGTGCCAGCAGTTCAGGGGAGGCCTGGGGCACCATATATTTT. This codes for CASSSGEAWGTIYF.

The chain links TRBV5-1 to TRBJ2-2; 10 nucleotides match TRBD1. With V trimmed by 4 bases and J by 7 bases, 7 bases remained unmatched. The CDR3 is made up of 15 amino acids. CDR1 and CDR2 (germline): SGHRS, YFSETQ. The CDR3 sequence is CASSMDRDRGGELFF. The CDR3 region has the DNA TGCGCCAGCAGCATGGACCGGGACAGGGGCGGGGAGCTGTTTTTT.

V usage is TRBV7-2 and J usage is TRBJ2-1; D not resolved. The CDR3 extends over 13 amino acids. Germline CDR1 is SGHTA and CDR2 is FQGNSA. Trimming removed 1 base from V and 10 bases from J, with 11 bases in between. The CDR3 nucleotides are TGTGCCAGCAGCTTAGGGAACTCCCGGGAGCAGTTCTTC. Translated, it gives CASSLGNSREQFF.

This clone appeared many times. The V gene is TRBV7-2, the J gene TRBJ1-2; 7 bases align to TRBD1. Germline-derived CDR1 and CDR2 are SGHTA and FQGNSA. The length of the CDR3 is 14 residues. The ends lost 6 bases at V and 3 bases at J; junction bases unmatched: 7. The CDR3 reads CASSLQGSDYGYTF. The CDR3 nucleotides are TGTGCCAGCAGTTTACAGGGGTCGGACTATGGCTACACCTTC.

This clone was counted many times. The chain employs TRBV28 and TRBJ2-2; 9 nucleotides match TRBD1. Germline-derived CDR1 and CDR2 are MDHEN and SYDVKM. J lost 7 bases, V lost 6 bases, and 6 bases had no gene match. The CDR3 totals 14 residues. In DNA, the CDR3 is TGTGCCAGCAGGGGACAGGGTCTGGGCGGGGAGCTGTTTTTT. Amino acid sequence: CASRGQGLGGELFF. Using reference TRBV28 and TRBJ2-2 for the parts outside the CDR3, the full variable domain is DVKVTQSSRYLVKRTGEKVFLECVQDMDHENMFWYRQDPGLGLRLIYFSYDVKMKEKGDIPEGYSVSREKKERFSLILESASTNQTSMYLCASRGQGLGGELFFGEGSRLTVL.

The genes are TRBV29-1 and TRBJ2-7; the D is unclear. This CDR3 comprises 13 residues. The V end lost 7 bases, the J end lost 3 bases, and 16 bases lay between the germline ends. CDR1 SQVTM and CDR2 ANQGSEA come from the germline V gene. CDR3 bases: TGCAGCGCAGGTCCCTCCGGTCACTACGAGCAGTACTTC. Translation: CSAGPSGHYEQYF.

The sample holds many counts of this clone. The chain uses TRBV28 and TRBJ2-5; TRBD2 is a possible D gene (5 bases). V gave up 6 bases and J gave up 2 bases, with 7 bases separating them. Germline loops: CDR1 MDHEN, CDR2 SYDVKM. The CDR3 is 12 amino acids. CDR3 nucleotides: TGTGCCAGCAGAGGCGGGCAAGAGACCCAGTACTTC. It yields the protein CASRGGQETQYF. Together with reference TRBV28 and TRBJ2-5, the CDR3 gives the full variable domain: DVKVTQSSRYLVKRTGEKVFLECVQDMDHENMFWYRQDPGLGLRLIYFSYDVKMKEKGDIPEGYSVSREKKERFSLILESASTNQTSMYLCASRGGQETQYFGPGTRLLVL.

This clone was observed a few times. The chain links TRBV4-3 to TRBJ2-7; D is possibly TRBD1 (5 bases). Germline CDR1 and CDR2: LGHNA and YSLEER. Trimming removed 0 bases from V and 3 bases from J, with 15 bases in between. The CDR3 is made up of 16 amino acids. The chain's CDR3 is CASSQEVDRHYYEQYF. In nucleotides, the CDR3 is TGCGCCAGCAGCCAAGAAGTTGACAGACACTACTACGAGCAGTACTTC.

This chain joins TRBV7-2 and TRBJ2-5; D may be TRBD1 or TRBD2 (6 bases each). The CDR3 length is 16 residues. V was cut by 5 bases and J by 4 bases, with 20 bases left in between. Per the germline V gene, CDR1 is SGHTA and CDR2 is FQGNSA. The CDR3 here is CASSPRMGGLGETQYF. CDR3 bases: TGTGCCAGCAGCCCTCGTATGGGGGGCTTAGGAGAGACCCAGTACTTC.

In this sample, this clone turned up many times. The chain joins TRBV27 to TRBJ2-7, with 12 bases matching TRBD1. Germline values: CDR1 MNHEY, CDR2 SMNVEV (reference sequence). The CDR3 extends over 16 amino acids. Trimming removed 11 bases from V and 2 bases from J; junction bases left unmatched: 13. CDR3 DNA sequence: TGTGCCGGGGGGACAGGGGGCGCGCGGGACCCCTACGAGCAGTACTTC. This gives the protein CAGGTGGARDPYEQYF.

This clone was detected a few times. V and J are TRBV13 and TRBJ2-7, with D tentatively TRBD1 (6 bases). The CDR3 runs to 15 residues. The germline V gene has CDR1 PRHDT and CDR2 FYEKMQ (reference sequence). V was pared by 2 bases and J by 6 bases, with 17 bases between. The CDR3 here is CASSLTTGWGSEQYF. DNA for the CDR3: TGTGCCAGCAGCTTAACTACAGGGTGGGGGAGCGAGCAGTACTTC.

This clone was counted between two and nine times. The genes are TRBV27 and TRBJ1-2; perhaps TRBD1 as D (5 bases). Per the germline V gene, CDR1 is MNHEY and CDR2 is SMNVEV (reference sequence). V dropped 4 bases and J dropped 8 bases, with 17 bases sitting between them. CDR3 length: 14 residues. The DNA for the CDR3 is TGTGCCAGCAGTTCACACCTGGGGGTTCCGGGCTACACCTTC. As protein: CASSSHLGVPGYTF.